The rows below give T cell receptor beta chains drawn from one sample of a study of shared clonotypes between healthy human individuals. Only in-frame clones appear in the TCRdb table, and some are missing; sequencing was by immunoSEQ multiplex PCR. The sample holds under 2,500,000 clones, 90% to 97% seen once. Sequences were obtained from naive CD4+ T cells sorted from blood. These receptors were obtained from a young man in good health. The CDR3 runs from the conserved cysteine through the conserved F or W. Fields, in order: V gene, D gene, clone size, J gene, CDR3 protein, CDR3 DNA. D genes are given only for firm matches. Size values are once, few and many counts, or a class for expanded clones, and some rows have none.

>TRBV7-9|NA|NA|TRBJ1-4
CASSLAGGAREKLFF
TGTGCCAGCAGCTTAGCGGGCGGGGCTAGGGAAAAACTGTTTTTT
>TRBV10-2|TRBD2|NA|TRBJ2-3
CATSRGADTQYF
TGCGCCACATCTCGGGGGGCAGATACGCAGTATTTT
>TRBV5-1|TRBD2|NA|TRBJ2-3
CASSPLAGGLTDTQYF
TGCGCCAGCAGCCCCTTAGCGGGGGGCCTCACAGATACGCAGTATTTT
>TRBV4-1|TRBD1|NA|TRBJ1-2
CASSQATGLWQGVVGYTF
TGCGCCAGCAGCCAAGCCACGGGACTCTGGCAGGGGGTTGTAGGCTACACCTTC
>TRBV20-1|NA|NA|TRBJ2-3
CSAREKDTQYF
TGCAGTGCCCGCGAGAAGGATACGCAGTATTTT
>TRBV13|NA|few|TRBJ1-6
CASSLGSGPPLHF
TGTGCCAGCAGCTTAGGTTCGGGGCCACCCCTCCACTTT
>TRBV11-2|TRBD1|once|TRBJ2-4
CASSFDRGGNIQYF
TGTGCCAGCAGCTTCGACAGGGGTGGGAACATTCAGTACTTC
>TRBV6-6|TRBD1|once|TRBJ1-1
CTSSYRTGWTEAFF
TGTACCAGCAGTTACCGGACAGGGTGGACTGAAGCTTTCTTT
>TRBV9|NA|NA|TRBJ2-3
CASSVAVGDTQYF
TGTGCCAGCAGCGTAGCAGTGGGCGATACGCAGTATTTT
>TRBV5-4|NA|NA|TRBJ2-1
CASSSSGRSYNEQFF
TGTGCCAGCAGCTCGAGCGGGCGCTCCTACAATGAGCAGTTCTTC
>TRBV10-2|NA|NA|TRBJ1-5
CASSIQGIDQPQHF
TGCGCCAGCAGTATACAGGGAATCGACCAGCCCCAGCATTTT
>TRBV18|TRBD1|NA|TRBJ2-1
CASSPILTGSTYNEQFF
TGTGCCAGCTCACCAATTTTGACAGGGTCCACCTACAATGAGCAGTTCTTC
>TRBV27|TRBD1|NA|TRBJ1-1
CASSSNALGQSEAFF
TGTGCCAGCAGTTCAAACGCCTTGGGACAGTCTGAAGCTTTCTTT
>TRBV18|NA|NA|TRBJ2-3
CASSASGGTDTQYF
TGTGCCAGCTCCGCTTCCGGGGGCACAGATACGCAGTATTTT
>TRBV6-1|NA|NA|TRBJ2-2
CATRYRMNTGELFF
TGTGCCACTCGGTACAGGATGAACACCGGGGAGCTGTTTTTT
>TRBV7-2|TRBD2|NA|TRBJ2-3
CASSRSVAGGTDTQYF
TGTGCCAGCAGCCGATCGGTGGCGGGGGGCACAGATACGCAGTATTTT
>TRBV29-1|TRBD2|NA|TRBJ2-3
CSVEGLAGAGTQYF
TGCAGCGTTGAGGGACTAGCGGGAGCAGGTACGCAGTATTTT
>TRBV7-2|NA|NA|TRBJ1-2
CASSPRGYGYTF
TGTGCCAGCAGCCCACGGGGTTATGGCTACACCTTC
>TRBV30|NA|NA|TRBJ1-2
CAWSEGYGYTF
TGTGCCTGGAGCGAAGGGTACGGCTACACCTTC
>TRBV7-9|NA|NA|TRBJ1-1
CASSPRGLSNTEAFF
TGTGCCAGCAGCCCCAGGGGACTTTCGAACACTGAAGCTTTCTTT
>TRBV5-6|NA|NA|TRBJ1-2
CASSPGLGGYTF
TGTGCCAGCTCACCAGGTCTTGGGGGCTACACCTTC
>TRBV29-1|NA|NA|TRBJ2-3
CSVERGRGTDTQYF
TGCAGCGTTGAGAGGGGCCGGGGCACAGATACGCAGTATTTT
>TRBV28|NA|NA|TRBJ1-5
CASSSRWGNQPQHF
TGTGCCAGCAGTAGTCGGTGGGGCAATCAGCCCCAGCATTTT
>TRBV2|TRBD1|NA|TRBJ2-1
CASSGQGRNEQFF
TGTGCCAGCAGTGGACAGGGTCGGAATGAGCAGTTCTTC
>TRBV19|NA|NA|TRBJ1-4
CASSPPRANEKLFF
TGTGCCAGCAGCCCTCCTCGTGCTAATGAAAAACTGTTTTTT
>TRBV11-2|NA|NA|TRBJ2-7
CASSSTPDIIYEQYF
TGTGCCAGCAGCTCGACCCCCGACATTATCTACGAGCAGTACTTC
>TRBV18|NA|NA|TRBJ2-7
CASSPQGIRLGEQYF
TGTGCCAGCTCACCACAAGGGATTCGGTTGGGCGAGCAGTACTTC
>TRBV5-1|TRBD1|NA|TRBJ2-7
CASSLYPRGLQTYEQYF
TGCGCCAGCAGCTTGTACCCGAGGGGGCTACAAACCTACGAGCAGTACTTC
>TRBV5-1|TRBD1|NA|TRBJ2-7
CASSDQGAIYEQYF
TGCGCCAGCAGCGATCAGGGGGCCATCTACGAGCAGTACTTC
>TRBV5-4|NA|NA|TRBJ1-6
CASSYGTVSSYNSPLHF
TGTGCCAGCAGCTACGGGACGGTTAGCTCCTATAATTCACCCCTCCACTTT
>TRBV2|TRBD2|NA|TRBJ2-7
CASSVGGLSYEQYF
TGTGCCAGCAGCGTCGGGGGACTATCCTACGAGCAGTACTTC
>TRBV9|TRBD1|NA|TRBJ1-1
CASSGPTGGWVAFF
TGTGCCAGCAGCGGACCGACAGGGGGCTGGGTAGCTTTCTTT
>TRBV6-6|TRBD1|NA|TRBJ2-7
CASSYSGQKYEQYF
TGTGCCAGCAGTTACTCGGGACAGAAGTACGAGCAGTACTTC
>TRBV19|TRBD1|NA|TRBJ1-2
CASSIGTGTEGPLDGYTF
TGTGCCAGTAGTATAGGGACCGGGACAGAGGGTCCACTTGATGGCTACACCTTC
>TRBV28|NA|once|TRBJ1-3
CASSPEENGGNTIYF
TGTGCCAGCAGCCCCGAGGAAAACGGCGGAAACACCATATATTTT
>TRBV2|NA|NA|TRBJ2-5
CASRVAPPHQTQYF
TGTGCCAGCAGGGTAGCGCCTCCCCATCAGACCCAGTACTTC
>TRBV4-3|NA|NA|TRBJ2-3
CASSQDWNTQYF
TGCGCCAGCAGCCAAGATTGGAATACGCAGTATTTT
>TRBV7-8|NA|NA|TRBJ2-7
CASSLEVGAGYEQYF
TGTGCCAGCAGCTTAGAGGTGGGGGCTGGCTACGAGCAGTACTTC
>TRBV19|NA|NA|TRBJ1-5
CASSPIQGQPQHF
TGTGCCAGTTCCCCGATACAGGGTCAGCCCCAGCATTTT
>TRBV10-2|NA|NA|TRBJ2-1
CASSESVSLYNEQFF
TGCGCCAGCAGTGAGTCGGTTAGTCTCTACAATGAGCAGTTCTTC
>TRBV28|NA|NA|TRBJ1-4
CASSPPGPQTEKLFF
TGTGCCAGCAGTCCCCCGGGACCCCAGACGGAAAAACTGTTTTTT
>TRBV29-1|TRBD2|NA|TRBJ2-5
CTMRASGSHETQYF
TGCACCATGAGGGCTAGCGGGAGTCACGAGACCCAGTACTTC
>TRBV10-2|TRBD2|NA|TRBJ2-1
CASTERERGEQFF
TGCGCCAGCACTGAGCGGGAGAGGGGGGAGCAGTTCTTC
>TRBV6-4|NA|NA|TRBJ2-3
CASSDRPTRYTDTQYF
TGTGCCAGCAGTGATCGACCGACAAGGTACACAGATACGCAGTATTTT
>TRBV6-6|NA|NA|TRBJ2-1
CAFGGTNNEQFF
TGTGCCTTTGGGGGGACCAACAATGAGCAGTTCTTC
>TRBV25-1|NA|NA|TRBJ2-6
CASSVPQGKGANVLTF
TGTGCCAGCAGTGTCCCTCAGGGGAAAGGGGCCAACGTCCTGACTTTC